Each of the 21 T cell receptor beta chains below was sequenced from the same sample in a study of blood T cell repertoires in COVID-19. Produced via immunoSEQ multiplex PCR; TCRdb's table is partial and in-frame only. The repertoire consists of fewer than 250,000 clones, with about 83% occurring once and the leading ten covering 8.2%. The sequenced sample consisted of peripheral blood. The receptor source for this set is a woman aged 45-65 years with acute or convalescent COVID-19.

The chain's CDR3 is CASSLHQGVEAFF. The DNA for the CDR3 is TGTGCCAGCAGCCTTCACCAGGGCGTTGAAGCTTTCTTT. The genes are TRBV7-2 and TRBJ1-1, with D maybe TRBD1 (5 bases). This CDR3 has 13 residues. CDR1 is SGHTA, CDR2 FQGNSA, per germline. V lost 5 bases and J lost 7, with 14 bases in between.

CDR3 in DNA: TGTGCCAGCAGCCAAGGGACTAGCTCATACAATGAGCAGTTCTTC. Translating it yields CASSQGTSSYNEQFF. The J gene is TRBJ2-1, the V gene TRBV7-9; 9 bases line up with TRBD2. CDR1 is SEHNR and CDR2 is FQNEAQ in the germline V gene (reference sequence). The CDR3 is 15 residues long. Germline trimming cut 5 bases from V and 4 bases from J; bases unmatched to any gene: 6. The full variable domain, with the rest looked up from reference TRBV7-9 and TRBJ2-1, is DTGVSQNPRHKITKRGQNVTFRCDPISEHNRLYWYRQTLGQGPEFLTYFQNEAQLEKSRLLSDRFSAERPKGSFSTLEIQRTEQGDSAMYLCASSQGTSSYNEQFFGPGTRLTVL.

The chain recombines TRBV7-2 with TRBJ2-7, with D hard to call. V shed 1 base and J shed 6 bases, with 4 bases lying between them. Germline CDR1 SGHTA, CDR2 FQGNSA. CDR3 length: 11 amino acids. CDR3 nucleotides: TGTGCCAGCAGCTTAGTCGGCGAGCAGTACTTC. Translating it yields CASSLVGEQYF.

V is TRBV29-1 and J is TRBJ2-7, with 12 bases fitting TRBD1. Germline CDR1 reads SQVTM; CDR2 reads ANQGSEA. V gave up 4 bases and J gave up 6 bases; unmatched junction bases: 7. The CDR3 covers 14 residues. The CDR3 nucleotides are TGCAGCGTTGTAGGGGACAGGGGGCGAGGCGAGCAGTACTTC. This gives the protein CSVVGDRGRGEQYF.

The chain has TRBV6-5 and TRBJ2-5, with TRBD1 matching over 7 bases. The germline gives CDR1 MNHEY, CDR2 SVGAGI. V lost 7 bases, J lost 5 bases, and 13 bases stayed unmatched. CDR3 length equals 15 residues. CDR3 in amino acids: CASTRRQGRQETQYF. CDR3 DNA sequence: TGTGCCAGCACCCGTCGACAGGGACGGCAGGAGACCCAGTACTTC.

This clone appeared a few times. The rearrangement joins TRBV15 to TRBJ2-3; tentatively, D is TRBD2 (6 bases). The CDR3 runs 17 residues. Germline loops: CDR1 LNHNV, CDR2 YYDKDF (reference sequence). The germline V and J ends were trimmed by 1 base and 4 bases, with 18 bases remaining between them. The CDR3 sequence: CATSRVLPGTSPDTQYF. CDR3 in DNA: TGTGCCACCAGCAGAGTCCTCCCCGGGACTTCGCCAGATACGCAGTATTTT.

The table lists this clone with a count of one. This chain joins TRBV2 and TRBJ2-1; 11 nucleotides align to TRBD2. From germline, CDR1 is SNHLY and CDR2 FYNNEI. This CDR3 has 16 residues. J was trimmed by 2 bases and V by 6 bases; bases with no gene match: 6. CDR3 DNA sequence: TGTGCCAGCAGCGAGGGGACTAGCGGTACCTACAATGAGCAGTTCTTC. Its protein is CASSEGTSGTYNEQFF.

The V gene is TRBV4-1, the J gene TRBJ1-1, with D possibly matching TRBD1 (5 bases). Germline V gives CDR1 MGHRA, CDR2 YSYEKL. V lost 4 bases to trimming and J lost 5 bases, with 14 bases between them. The CDR3 covers 14 residues. In nucleotides, the CDR3 is TGCGCCAGCAGCCCAGCCTCGGGGGGTACTGAAGCTTTCTTT. It codes for CASSPASGGTEAFF.

This rearrangement joins TRBV12-3 or TRBV12-4 to TRBJ1-2; possibly TRBD1 for D (5 bases). The V and J ends lost 10 bases and 4 bases respectively, with 16 bases between them. CDR3 length: 13 residues. CDR3 DNA sequence: TGTGCCATATCACCGGTTGGGGCCTATGGCTACACCTTC. Protein product: CAISPVGAYGYTF.

This clone has more than one count but fewer than ten. In DNA form, the CDR3 reads TGTGCCAAGAGGGCGGGGACTAGCGGGAGGGCCATGAATGAGCAGTTCTTC. Residues: CAKRAGTSGRAMNEQFF. The chain recombines TRBV6-4 with TRBJ2-1; the match to TRBD2 covers 16 bases. V shed 10 bases and J 7 bases; nucleotides not matched to a gene: 13. Germline CDR1 and CDR2: MRHNA and SNTAGT. The CDR3 consists of 17 residues.

The chain uses TRBV6-5 and TRBJ2-5; TRBD1 matches at 8 bases. V was pared by 6 bases and J by 5 bases, with 8 bases of the junction left unmatched. CDR3 length equals 14 residues. Per germline, CDR1 MNHEY and CDR2 SVGAGI. CDR3 loop: CASRTGTGGETQYF. CDR3 nucleotide sequence: TGTGCCAGCAGGACCGGGACAGGAGGTGAGACCCAGTACTTC.

The rearrangement joins TRBV2 to TRBJ2-7; 10 bases line up with TRBD2. Losses at the gene ends were 8 bases for V and 12 bases for J; bases not matched to a gene: 10. The CDR3 runs 12 residues. CDR1 and CDR2 (germline): SNHLY, FYNNEI. CDR3 coding DNA: TGTGCCAGCCTCTCACTAGCGGGGTGGACGTACTTC. Translation: CASLSLAGWTYF. Complete variable domain (other parts from reference TRBV2 and TRBJ2-7): EPEVTQTPSHQVTQMGQEVILRCVPISNHLYFYWYRQILGQKVEFLVSFYNNEISEKSEIFDDQFSVERPDGSNFTLKIRSTKLEDSAMYFCASLSLAGWTYFGPGTRLTVT.

V is TRBV29-1 and J is TRBJ2-7; 9 bases are shared with TRBD2. Trimming removed 6 bases from V and 2 bases from J; junction bases left unmatched: 14. In germline, CDR1 is SQVTM, CDR2 ANQGSEA. The CDR3 runs to 16 residues. CDR3 bases: TGCAGCGTCCCCGGGACTAGCCGGGGTGGGACCTACGAGCAGTACTTC. Translated, it gives CSVPGTSRGGTYEQYF.

Only a few counts were recorded for this clone. The V gene is TRBV12-5, the J gene TRBJ2-7; no firm D call. The V gene's germline CDR1 is LGHNT and CDR2 FRNRAP. Between the trimmed V and J ends, which lost 0 bases and 6 bases, there was a span of 6 bases. The CDR3 has 12 residues. CDR3 residues: CASGLVLSEQYF. CDR3 in DNA: TGTGCTAGTGGTTTGGTACTTTCCGAGCAGTACTTC.

J is TRBJ1-5 and V is TRBV27; 8 bases map to TRBD1. The CDR3 totals 13 residues. Germline trimming cut 6 bases from V and 6 bases from J; bases unmatched to any gene: 4. CDR1 is MNHEY and CDR2 is SMNVEV in the germline V gene (reference sequence). The CDR3 coding sequence is TGTGCCAGCAGCTCCGACAGGGGTCAGCCCCAGCATTTT. Encoded protein: CASSSDRGQPQHF.

The chain carries TRBV5-6 and TRBJ1-1; D unclear. The germline V gene has CDR1 SGHDT and CDR2 YYEEEE. Trimming removed 2 bases at V and 0 bases at J, with 8 bases between. CDR3 length equals 14 residues. The CDR3 reads CASSFPTLNTEAFF. For the CDR3, the DNA is TGTGCCAGCAGCTTTCCCACTCTGAACACTGAAGCTTTCTTT.

This clone was seen once. V and J are TRBV15 and TRBJ1-5, with TRBD1 as a possible D gene (5 bases). The length of the CDR3 is 13 residues. The germline V gene encodes CDR1 LNHNV and CDR2 YYDKDF (reference sequence). V lost 6 bases and J lost 11, with 17 bases in between. The DNA of the CDR3 is TGTGCCACCAGGTCGGGGGGTACGGCAGCCCAGCATTTT. It encodes CATRSGGTAAQHF.

A word on this clone: The same CDR3 can be traced to other DNA sequences in this sample. The genes are TRBV5-1 and TRBJ2-7; 11 positions agree with TRBD2. Germline trimming cut 2 bases from V and 4 bases from J; bases unmatched to any gene: 5. CDR3 length: 15 amino acids. Germline lookup yields CDR1 SGHRS and CDR2 YFSETQ. CDR3 in amino acids: CASSLLAGVPYEQYF. CDR3 nucleotides: TGCGCCAGCAGCTTACTAGCGGGAGTGCCGTACGAGCAGTACTTC.

The chain uses TRBV27 and TRBJ2-3, with D perhaps matching TRBD2 (6 bases). In germline, CDR1 is MNHEY, CDR2 SMNVEV (reference sequence). V was pared by 1 base and J by 3 bases, with 14 bases between. The CDR3 length is 16 residues. The CDR3 reads CASSLWGGGGTDTQYF. As DNA, the CDR3 is TGTGCCAGCAGTTTATGGGGCGGCGGAGGGACAGATACGCAGTATTTT.

The rearrangement uses TRBV5-1 and TRBJ2-7; 8 positions agree with TRBD2. Trimming removed 6 bases from V and 7 bases from J; junction bases left unmatched: 3. The CDR3 is 11 residues long. Per the germline V gene, CDR1 is SGHRS and CDR2 is YFSETQ. In DNA form, the CDR3 reads TGCGCCAGCAATCGGGGGGGTGAGCAGTACTTC. Translating gives CASNRGGEQYF.

This chain uses TRBV29-1 with TRBJ2-1; TRBD1 agrees at 9 bases. Per germline, CDR1 SQVTM and CDR2 ANQGSEA. The CDR3 has 16 amino acids. Trimming took 1 base from V and 7 from J; bases not matched to a gene: 11. DNA of the CDR3: TGCAGCGTTGAAGGGAAACAGGGGGCGGGTAGGAATGAGCAGTTCTTC. Protein product: CSVEGKQGAGRNEQFF.